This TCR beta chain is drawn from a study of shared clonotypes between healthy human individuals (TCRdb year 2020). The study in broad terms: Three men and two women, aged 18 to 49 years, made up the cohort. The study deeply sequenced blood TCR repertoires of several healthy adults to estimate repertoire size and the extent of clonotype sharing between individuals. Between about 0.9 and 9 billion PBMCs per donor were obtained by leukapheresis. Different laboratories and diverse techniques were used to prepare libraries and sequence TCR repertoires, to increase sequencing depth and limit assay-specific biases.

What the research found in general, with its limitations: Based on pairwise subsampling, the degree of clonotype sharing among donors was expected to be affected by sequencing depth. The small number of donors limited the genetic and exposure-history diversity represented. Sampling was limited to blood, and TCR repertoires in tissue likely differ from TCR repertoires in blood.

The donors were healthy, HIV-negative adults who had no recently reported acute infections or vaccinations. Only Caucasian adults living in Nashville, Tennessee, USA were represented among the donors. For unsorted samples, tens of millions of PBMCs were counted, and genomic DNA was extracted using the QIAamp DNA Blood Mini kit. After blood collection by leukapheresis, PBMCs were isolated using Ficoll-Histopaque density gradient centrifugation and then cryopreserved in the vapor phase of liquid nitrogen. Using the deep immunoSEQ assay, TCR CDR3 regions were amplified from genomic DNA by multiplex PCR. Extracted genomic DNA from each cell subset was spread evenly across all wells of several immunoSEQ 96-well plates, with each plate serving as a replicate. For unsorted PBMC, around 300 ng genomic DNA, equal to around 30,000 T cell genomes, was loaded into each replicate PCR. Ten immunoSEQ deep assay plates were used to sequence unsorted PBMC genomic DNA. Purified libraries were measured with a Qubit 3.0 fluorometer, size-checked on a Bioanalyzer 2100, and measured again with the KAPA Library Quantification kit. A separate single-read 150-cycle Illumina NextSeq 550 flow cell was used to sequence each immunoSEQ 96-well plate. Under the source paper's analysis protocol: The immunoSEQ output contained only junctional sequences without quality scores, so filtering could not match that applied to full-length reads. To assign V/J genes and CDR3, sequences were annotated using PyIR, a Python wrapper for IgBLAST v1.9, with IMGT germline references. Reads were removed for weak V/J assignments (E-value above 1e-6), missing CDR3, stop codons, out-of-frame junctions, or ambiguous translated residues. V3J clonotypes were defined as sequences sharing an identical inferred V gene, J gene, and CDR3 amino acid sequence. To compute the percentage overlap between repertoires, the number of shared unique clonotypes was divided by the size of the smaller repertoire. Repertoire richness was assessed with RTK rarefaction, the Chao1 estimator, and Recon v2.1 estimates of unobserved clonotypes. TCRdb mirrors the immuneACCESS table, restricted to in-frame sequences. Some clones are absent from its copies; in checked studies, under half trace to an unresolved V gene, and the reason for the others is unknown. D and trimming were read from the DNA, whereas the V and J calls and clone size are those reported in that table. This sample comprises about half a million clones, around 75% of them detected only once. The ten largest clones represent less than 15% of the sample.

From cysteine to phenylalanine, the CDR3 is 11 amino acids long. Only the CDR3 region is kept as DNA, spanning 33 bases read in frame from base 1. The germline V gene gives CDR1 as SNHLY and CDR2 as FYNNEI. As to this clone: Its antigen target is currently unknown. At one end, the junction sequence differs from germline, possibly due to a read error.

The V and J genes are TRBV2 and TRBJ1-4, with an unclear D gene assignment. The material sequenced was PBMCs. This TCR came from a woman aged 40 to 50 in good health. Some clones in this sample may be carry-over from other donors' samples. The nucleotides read TGTGCCAGCAGTGAAGCGGTACTTCAAGTTTTT. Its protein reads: CASSEAVLQVF.